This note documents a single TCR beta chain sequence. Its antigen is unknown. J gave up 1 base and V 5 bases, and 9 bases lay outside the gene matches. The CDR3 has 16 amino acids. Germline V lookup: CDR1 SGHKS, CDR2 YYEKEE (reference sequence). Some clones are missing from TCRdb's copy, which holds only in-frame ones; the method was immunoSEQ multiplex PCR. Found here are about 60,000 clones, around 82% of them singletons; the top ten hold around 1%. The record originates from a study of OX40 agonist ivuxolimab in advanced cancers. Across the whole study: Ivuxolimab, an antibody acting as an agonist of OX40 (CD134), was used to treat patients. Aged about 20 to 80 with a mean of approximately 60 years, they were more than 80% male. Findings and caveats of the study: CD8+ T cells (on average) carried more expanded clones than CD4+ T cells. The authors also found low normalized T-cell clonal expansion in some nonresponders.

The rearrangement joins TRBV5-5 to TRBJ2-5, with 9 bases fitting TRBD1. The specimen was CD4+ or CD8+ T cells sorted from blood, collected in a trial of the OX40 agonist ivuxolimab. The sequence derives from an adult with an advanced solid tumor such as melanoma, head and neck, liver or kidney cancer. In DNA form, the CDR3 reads TGTGCCAGCAGTCAAATTATGGGACAGGGCCAAGAGACCCAGTACTTC. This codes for CASSQIMGQGQETQYF.